Here is one T cell receptor (beta chain) with its context. Its antigen is not yet known. No clone much larger than this one lies a single base away; base qualities are absent. This specimen belongs to a study of blood T cell repertoires in COVID-19 (dated by TCRdb to the early 2020s). As for the study more broadly: Samples covering the acute and convalescent phases of COVID-19 were provided by collaborators in the United States, Italy and Spain. The samples were drawn from the first 160 participants of the ongoing ImmuneRACE study and from about 1,200 subjects provided by 6 global collaborators. The material from the prospective study consisted of cDNA or gDNA derived from T cells, B-cell-depleted T cells, or PBMCs. HLA class I and class II types, where available, came from metadata supplied by the sample provider rather than from assay-based typing. Nearly every sample came with metadata listing a de-identified subject ID, COVID-19 status, age in years and sex. Subjects who had been exposed to COVID-19, were actively infected with it, or had recovered from it provided the deeply sampled blood TCRbeta repertoires that made up the dataset. The repertoires were released in a freely available public database intended as a resource for research on the immune response to SARS-CoV-2. The study at large found these results: The amount of clinical and demographic metadata varied by source and participant and was provided uncurated.

Enrolling through a virtual design, the prospective study's participants ranged in age from about 18 to 89 years and lived across about two dozen United States geographic areas. To assign participants to cohorts, the prospective study relied on clinical history that participants themselves reported in a screening survey and a study questionnaire. Mobile phlebotomists in the prospective study collected whole blood, serum and a nasopharyngeal or oropharyngeal swab from every participant. Participants in the prospective study had the option to provide additional blood draws and questionnaires over a roughly two-month period. Blood samples from the prospective study were shipped frozen or at room temperature prior to DNA extraction. TCRbeta CDR3 regions were amplified from genomic DNA using the immunoSEQ Assay, a bias-controlled multiplex PCR. On the authors' methods: The number of nucleated cells in each sample was estimated from the amplification of reference gene primers within the assay. To quantify the absolute abundance of each unique TCRbeta CDR3 rearrangement, sequence reads were collapsed and filtered. For each sample, productive Simpson clonality was calculated by taking the square root of Simpson's diversity index across productive rearrangements. In its TCRdb copy, this immuneACCESS table keeps in-frame sequences only and misses some clones. Where compared with another copy, unresolved V genes explain less than half of these, and the others have no known cause. V and J calls and clone size are those listed in that table; D and trimming were worked out from the DNA. In this sample the table shows 200,000 to 250,000 clones, 81% of which occur a single time. Clones ranked in the top ten supply about 8.9% of the sample.

Cut back by 0 bases and 4 bases, the V and J ends lie 7 bases apart. The germline V gene encodes CDR1 GTSNPN and CDR2 SVGIG (reference sequence). The CDR3, from cysteine to phenylalanine, totals 13 residues. CDR3 DNA is the only sequence kept; it has 39 bases, read in frame from the first base. This clonotype was sampled from a woman between 45 and 60 years old with acute COVID-19. The rearranged chain carries TRBV30 and TRBJ1-5; the D segment cannot be called with confidence. Material: PBMCs or T cells enriched from blood (not recorded which). The DNA sequence is given as TGTGCCTGGAGTGTAGGAGGGAATCAGCCCCAGCATTTT. Its translation is CAWSVGGNQPQHF.